This T cell receptor (beta chain) is drawn from a study of blood T cell repertoires in COVID-19. V lost 8 bases and J lost 5, with 15 bases in between. CDR1 is MNHEY and CDR2 is SVGAGI in the germline V gene. The CDR3 length is 13 residues. Profiled with immunoSEQ multiplex PCR; TCRdb holds only in-frame clones, not every one. The repertoire holds tens of thousands of clones, with about nine tenths as singletons. Input material: peripheral blood. This TCR derives from a woman aged 45-59 years with acute or convalescent COVID-19. The chain is built from TRBV6-5 and TRBJ2-5; a possible D gene is TRBD1 (5 bases). As DNA, the CDR3 is TGTGCCAGCGCCCGTTTGGGGCTGGAGACCCAGTACTTC. Its translation: CASARLGLETQYF.